This TCR beta chain is drawn from a study of Graves' ophthalmopathy and Graves' hyperthyroidism. Study information: Hyperthyroidism counted as stable given no ophthalmopathy within 18 months of follow-up. General study results and limits: The majority of expanded thyroid clonotypes above 0.001 frequency also occurred in blood. Forecasting of ophthalmopathy progression by the model achieved roughly 69% sensitivity and about 77% specificity.

This clonotype was found many times. The antigen remains unidentified. RNA transcripts served as template for amplifying TCR beta CDR3 sequences. An initial RT-PCR round employing HTBI primers preceded a second-round multiplex PCR. TCRdb called the multiplex PCR reads again in MiXCR, with one record for every CDR3 protein. This table holds about 600,000 distinct CDR3 sequences, about 35% found once. V shed 2 bases, J shed 1 base, and the junction held 6 bases outside the gene matches. The CDR3 has 15 residues. Germline CDR1 reads DFQATT; CDR2 reads SNEGSKA (reference sequence). The clonotype originates from an adult man with Graves' hyperthyroidism. The specimen sequenced was peripheral blood or thyroid tissue (not recorded which). This chain uses TRBV20-1 with TRBJ2-5; 8 bases agree with TRBD1. The CDR3 sequence is CSARPSQGVQETQYF. The CDR3 DNA sequence: TGCAGTGCTAGACCCTCACAGGGGGTCCAAGAGACCCAGTACTTC.